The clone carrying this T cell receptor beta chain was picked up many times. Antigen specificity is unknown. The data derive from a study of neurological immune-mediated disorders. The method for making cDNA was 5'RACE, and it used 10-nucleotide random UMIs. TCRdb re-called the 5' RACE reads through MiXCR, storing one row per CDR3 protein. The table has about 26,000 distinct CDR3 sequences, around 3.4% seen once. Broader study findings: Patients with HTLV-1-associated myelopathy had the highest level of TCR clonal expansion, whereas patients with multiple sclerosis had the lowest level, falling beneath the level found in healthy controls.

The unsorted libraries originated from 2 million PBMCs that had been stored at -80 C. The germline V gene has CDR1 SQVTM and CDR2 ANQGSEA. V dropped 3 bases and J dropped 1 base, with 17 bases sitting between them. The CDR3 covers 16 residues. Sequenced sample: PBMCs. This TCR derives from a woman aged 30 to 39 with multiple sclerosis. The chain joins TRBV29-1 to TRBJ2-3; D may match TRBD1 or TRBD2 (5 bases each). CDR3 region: CSVELGPNLGTDTQYF. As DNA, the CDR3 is TGCAGCGTTGAGTTGGGACCAAATCTCGGCACAGATACGCAGTATTTT.